The entry that follows covers one T cell receptor beta chain sequence. The CDR3 has 16 amino acids. V shed 3 bases, J shed 0 bases, and the junction held 7 bases outside the gene matches. The germline V gene encodes CDR1 SGHKS and CDR2 YYEKEE (reference sequence). This specimen belongs to a study of cytomegalovirus exposure and HLA in healthy donors. 13 Jbeta primers and 60 Vbeta primers were used for the PCR. Clones were read by immunoSEQ multiplex PCR, and TCRdb kept only the in-frame ones, dropping some. The sample gives 100,000 to 150,000 clones, approximately 84% of which show up once; 3.5% to 4% is in the top ten. Unrecorded immune exposure was likely among donors, who were nominally healthy when sampled.

This sequence was found in a young man in good health and CMV-seropositive. The J gene is TRBJ2-7, the V gene TRBV5-5; 9 nucleotides align to TRBD1. The sequenced sample was PBMCs. In nucleotides, the CDR3 is TGTGCCAGCAGCTCGACCGGGACAGGGAGCTCCTACGAGCAGTACTTC. Amino acids: CASSSTGTGSSYEQYF.